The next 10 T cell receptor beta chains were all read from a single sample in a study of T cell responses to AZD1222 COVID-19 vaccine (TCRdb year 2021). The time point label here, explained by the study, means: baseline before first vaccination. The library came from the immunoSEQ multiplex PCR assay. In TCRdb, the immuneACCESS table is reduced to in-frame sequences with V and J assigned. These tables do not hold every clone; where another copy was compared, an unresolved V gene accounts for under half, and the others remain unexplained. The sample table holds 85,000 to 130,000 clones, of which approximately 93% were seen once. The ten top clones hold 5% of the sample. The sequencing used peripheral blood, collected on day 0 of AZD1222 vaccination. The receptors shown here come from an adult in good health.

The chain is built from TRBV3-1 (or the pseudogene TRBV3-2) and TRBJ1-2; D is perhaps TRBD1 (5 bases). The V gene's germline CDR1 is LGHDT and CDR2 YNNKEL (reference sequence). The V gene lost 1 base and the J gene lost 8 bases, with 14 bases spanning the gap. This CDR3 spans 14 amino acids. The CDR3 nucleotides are TGTGCCAGCAGCCAAGCCCGCGGGGGGGAAGGCTACACCTTC. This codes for CASSQARGGEGYTF.

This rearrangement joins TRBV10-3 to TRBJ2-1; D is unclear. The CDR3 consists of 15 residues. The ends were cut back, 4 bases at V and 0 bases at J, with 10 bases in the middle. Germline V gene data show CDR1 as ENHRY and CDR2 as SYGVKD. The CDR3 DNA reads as TGTGCCATCAGTGTGGACGTGAGCTCCTACAATGAGCAGTTCTTC. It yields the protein CAISVDVSSYNEQFF.

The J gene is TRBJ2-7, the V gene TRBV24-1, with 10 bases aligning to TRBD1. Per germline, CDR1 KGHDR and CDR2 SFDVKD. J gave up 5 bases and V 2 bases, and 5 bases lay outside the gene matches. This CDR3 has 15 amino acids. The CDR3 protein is CATSDSGTGANEQYF. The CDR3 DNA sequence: TGTGCCACCAGTGATTCGGGGACAGGGGCCAACGAGCAGTACTTC.

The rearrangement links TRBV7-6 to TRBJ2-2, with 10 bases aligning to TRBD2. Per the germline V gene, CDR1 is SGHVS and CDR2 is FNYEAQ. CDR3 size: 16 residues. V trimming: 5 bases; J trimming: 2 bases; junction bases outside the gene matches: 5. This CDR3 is CASSDASGRNTGELFF. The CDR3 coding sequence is TGTGCCAGCAGCGACGCTAGCGGGAGAAACACCGGGGAGCTGTTTTTT.

The CDR3 spells CASSLPRGLYMNTEAFF. The CDR3 DNA reads TGTGCCAGCAGTTTACCCAGGGGACTGTACATGAACACTGAAGCTTTCTTT. The rearrangement links TRBV28 to TRBJ1-1; D might be TRBD1 (6 bases). Germline V gene sequence: CDR1 MDHEN, CDR2 SYDVKM. The ends were cut back, 2 bases at V and 0 bases at J, with 16 bases in the middle. CDR3 size: 17 residues.

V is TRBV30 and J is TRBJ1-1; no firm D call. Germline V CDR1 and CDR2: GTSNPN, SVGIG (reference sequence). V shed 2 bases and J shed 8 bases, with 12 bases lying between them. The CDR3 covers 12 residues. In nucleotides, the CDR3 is TGTGCCTGGAGTAGATCTGGACCCGAAGCTTTCTTT. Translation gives CAWSRSGPEAFF.

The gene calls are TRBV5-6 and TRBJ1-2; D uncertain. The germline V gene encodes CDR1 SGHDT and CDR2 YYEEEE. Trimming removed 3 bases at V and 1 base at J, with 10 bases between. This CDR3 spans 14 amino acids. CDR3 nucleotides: TGTGCCAGCAGCTATGGCGGGAATAACTATGGCTACACCTTC. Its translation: CASSYGGNNYGYTF.

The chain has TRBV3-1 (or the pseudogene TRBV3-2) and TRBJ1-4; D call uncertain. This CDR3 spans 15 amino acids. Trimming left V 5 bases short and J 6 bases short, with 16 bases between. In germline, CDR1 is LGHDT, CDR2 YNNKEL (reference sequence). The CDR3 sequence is CASSFSPSSHEKLFF. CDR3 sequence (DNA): TGTGCCAGCAGCTTCAGCCCATCTTCCCATGAAAAACTGTTTTTT.

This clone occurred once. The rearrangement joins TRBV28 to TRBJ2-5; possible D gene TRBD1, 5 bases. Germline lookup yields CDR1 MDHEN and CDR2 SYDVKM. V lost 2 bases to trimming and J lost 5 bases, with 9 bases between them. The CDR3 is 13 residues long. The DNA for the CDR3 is TGTGCCAGCAGTTTAGCCAGGGTTGAGACCCAGTACTTC. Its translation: CASSLARVETQYF.

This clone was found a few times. CDR3 loop: CASSQDERVSYEQYF. In DNA, the CDR3 is TGCGCCAGCAGCCAAGACGAAAGGGTTTCCTACGAGCAGTACTTC. The chain carries TRBV4-3 and TRBJ2-7; the D is unclear. The CDR3 covers 15 residues. CDR1 and CDR2 (germline): LGHNA, YSLEER. Between the trimmed V and J ends, which lost 0 bases and 1 base, there was a span of 10 bases.